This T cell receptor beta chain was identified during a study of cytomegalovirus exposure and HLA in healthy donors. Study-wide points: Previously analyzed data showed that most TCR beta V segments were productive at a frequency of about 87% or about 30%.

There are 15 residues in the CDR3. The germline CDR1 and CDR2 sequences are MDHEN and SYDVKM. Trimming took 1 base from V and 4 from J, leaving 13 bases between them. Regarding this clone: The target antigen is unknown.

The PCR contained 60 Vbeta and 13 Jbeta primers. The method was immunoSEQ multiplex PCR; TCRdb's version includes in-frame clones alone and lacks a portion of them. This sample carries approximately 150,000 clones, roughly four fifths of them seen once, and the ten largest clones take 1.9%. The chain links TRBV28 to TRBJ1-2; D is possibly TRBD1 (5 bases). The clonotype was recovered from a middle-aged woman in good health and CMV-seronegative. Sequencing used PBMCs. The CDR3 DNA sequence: TGTGCCAGCAGTTTATCGGGACCGGGACTCTATGGCTACACCTTC. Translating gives CASSLSGPGLYGYTF.